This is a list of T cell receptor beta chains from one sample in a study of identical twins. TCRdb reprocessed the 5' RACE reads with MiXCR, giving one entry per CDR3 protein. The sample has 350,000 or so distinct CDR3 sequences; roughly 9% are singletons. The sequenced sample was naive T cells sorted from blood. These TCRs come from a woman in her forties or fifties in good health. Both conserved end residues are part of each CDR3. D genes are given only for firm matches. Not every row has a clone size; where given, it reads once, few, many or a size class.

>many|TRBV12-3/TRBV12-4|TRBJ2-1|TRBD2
CATSLSREGWQFF
TGTGCCACCTCTTTGAGTCGGGAGGGTTGGCAGTTCTTC
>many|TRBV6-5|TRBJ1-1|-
CASGRTEAFF
TGTGCCAGCGGCCGTACTGAAGCTTTCTTT
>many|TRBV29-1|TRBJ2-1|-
CSVLPGGRQGGQFF
TGCAGCGTTCTTCCCGGAGGGCGACAGGGAGGGCAGTTCTTC
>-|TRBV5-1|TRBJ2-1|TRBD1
CASSLVESTHRGIVNEQFF
TGCGCCAGCAGCTTGGTCGAGTCTACTCACAGGGGGATCGTCAATGAGCAGTTCTTC
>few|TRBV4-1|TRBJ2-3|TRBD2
CASSQGGLAGGPDTQYF
TGCGCCAGCAGCCAAGGGGGACTAGCGGGAGGACCCGATACGCAGTATTTT
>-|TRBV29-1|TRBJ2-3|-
CSVVTGPAGTDTQYF
TGCAGCGTTGTAACAGGCCCTGCCGGCACAGATACGCAGTATTTT
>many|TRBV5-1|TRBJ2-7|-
CASSLYRQVDEQYF
TGCGCCAGCAGCTTGTATCGACAGGTCGACGAGCAGTACTTC
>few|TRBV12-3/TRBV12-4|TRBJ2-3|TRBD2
CASGLGTSENTQYF
TGTGCCAGCGGCCTCGGGACTAGCGAAAATACGCAGTATTTT
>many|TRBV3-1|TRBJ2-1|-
CATLRGAPSYNEQFF
TGTGCCACCCTCAGGGGGGCCCCTTCCTACAATGAGCAGTTCTTC
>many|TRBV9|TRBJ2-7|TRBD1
CASSVGGQGYEQYF
TGTGCCAGCAGCGTAGGGGGACAGGGGTACGAGCAGTACTTC
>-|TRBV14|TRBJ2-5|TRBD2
CASSPGSGGREQETQYF
TGTGCCAGCAGCCCCGGGTCGGGCGGGAGGGAACAAGAGACCCAGTACTTC
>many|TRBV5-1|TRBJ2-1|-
CASSTASVAKNEQFF
TGCGCCAGCAGCACCGCGTCGGTAGCGAAGAATGAGCAGTTCTTC
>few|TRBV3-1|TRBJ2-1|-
CASSHARQEPALVF
TGTGCCAGCAGCCATGCCAGACAGGAGCCCGCGTTGGTCTTC
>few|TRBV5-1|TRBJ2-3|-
CASSPGRTKGPYF
TGCGCCAGCAGCCCCGGACGGACCAAGGGGCCGTATTTT
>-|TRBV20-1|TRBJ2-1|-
CSVDHHPYNEQFF
TGCAGTGTGGACCACCATCCCTACAATGAGCAGTTCTTC
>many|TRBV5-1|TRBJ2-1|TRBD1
CASSQRQGGYNEQFF
TGCGCCAGCAGCCAGAGACAGGGTGGCTACAATGAGCAGTTCTTC
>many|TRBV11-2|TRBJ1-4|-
CASSLDSTGHNEKLFF
TGTGCCAGCAGCTTAGACTCTACAGGACATAATGAAAAACTGTTTTTT
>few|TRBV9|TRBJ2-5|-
CASSVGNRQETQYF
TGTGCCAGCAGCGTAGGAAACAGGCAAGAGACCCAGTACTTC
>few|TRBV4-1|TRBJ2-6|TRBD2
CASSPLMVLAGRAGANVLTF
TGCGCCAGCAGCCCCCTTATGGTCCTAGCGGGAAGAGCTGGGGCCAACGTCCTGACTTTC
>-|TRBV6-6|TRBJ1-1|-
CASSVSGITTEAFF
TGTGCCAGCAGCGTATCAGGGATCACCACTGAAGCTTTCTTT
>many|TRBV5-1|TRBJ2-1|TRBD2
CASSWTSYNEQFF
TGCGCCAGCAGCTGGACTAGCTATAATGAGCAGTTCTTC
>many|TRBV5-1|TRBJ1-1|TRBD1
CASSLAGTVMNTEAFF
TGCGCCAGCAGCTTAGCCGGGACAGTCATGAACACTGAAGCTTTCTTT
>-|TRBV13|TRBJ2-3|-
CASSPSSTTDTQYF
TGTGCCAGCAGTCCGTCTAGCACCACAGATACGCAGTATTTT
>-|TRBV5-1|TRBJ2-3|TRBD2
CASSLLAGRVADTQYF
TGCGCCAGCAGCTTGTTAGCGGGAAGGGTCGCAGATACGCAGTATTTT
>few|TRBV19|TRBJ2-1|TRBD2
CASSMGTSGIEQFF
TGTGCCAGTAGTATGGGGACTAGCGGGATTGAGCAGTTCTTC
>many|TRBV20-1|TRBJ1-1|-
CRSDRTDANTEAFF
TGCAGGTCAGATCGGACGGACGCGAACACTGAAGCTTTCTTT
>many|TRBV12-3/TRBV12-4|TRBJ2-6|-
CASSFGRNSGANVLTF
TGTGCCAGCAGTTTTGGACGGAACTCTGGGGCCAACGTCCTGACTTTC
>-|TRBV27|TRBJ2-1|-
CASIPRQAYNEQFF
TGTGCCAGCATTCCCAGACAGGCTTACAATGAGCAGTTCTTC
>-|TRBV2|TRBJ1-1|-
CASSTGGITEAFF
TGTGCCAGCAGTACGGGGGGGATTACTGAAGCTTTCTTT
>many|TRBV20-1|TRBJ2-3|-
CSARTGADTQYF
TGCAGTGCTAGAACCGGGGCAGATACGCAGTATTTT
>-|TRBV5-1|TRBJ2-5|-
CASSYPSRETQYF
TGCGCCAGCAGTTACCCTTCACGGGAGACCCAGTACTTC
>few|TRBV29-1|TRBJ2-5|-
CSVGRGGSAETQYF
TGCAGCGTCGGGAGAGGAGGGTCTGCAGAGACCCAGTACTTC
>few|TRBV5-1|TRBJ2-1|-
CASSRRGRANEQFF
TGCGCCAGCAGCCGGCGCGGCAGGGCCAATGAGCAGTTCTTC
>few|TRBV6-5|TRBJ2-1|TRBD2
CASSYQPALAGGPDEQFF
TGTGCCAGCAGTTATCAACCCGCGTTAGCGGGAGGGCCGGATGAGCAGTTCTTC
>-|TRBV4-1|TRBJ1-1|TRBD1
CASSQIQGTEAFF
TGCGCCAGCAGCCAAATACAGGGGACTGAAGCTTTCTTT
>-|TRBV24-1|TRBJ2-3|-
CATSDLGSRDIDTQYF
TGTGCCACCAGTGATTTAGGGAGCAGGGACATAGATACGCAGTATTTT
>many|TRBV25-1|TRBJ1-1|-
CASTTEETEAFF
TGTGCCAGCACTACCGAGGAAACTGAAGCTTTCTTT
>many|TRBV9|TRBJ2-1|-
CASSPTIRERAYNEQFF
TGTGCCAGCAGCCCTACTATCCGGGAGAGGGCCTACAATGAGCAGTTCTTC
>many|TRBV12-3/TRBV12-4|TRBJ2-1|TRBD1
CASRHRGPVNEQFF
TGTGCCAGCAGACACAGGGGGCCTGTCAATGAGCAGTTCTTC
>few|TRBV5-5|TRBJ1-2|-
CASSPGTGLDGYTF
TGTGCCAGCAGCCCCGGGACCGGGCTGGATGGCTACACCTTC
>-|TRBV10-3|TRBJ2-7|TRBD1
CAIRTGQGPYEQYF
TGTGCCATAAGGACGGGACAGGGACCCTACGAGCAGTACTTC
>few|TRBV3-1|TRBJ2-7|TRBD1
CASSRGQDNSYEQYF
TGTGCCAGCAGCCGAGGACAGGACAACTCCTACGAGCAGTACTTC
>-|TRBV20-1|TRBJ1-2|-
CSASLASSYTF
TGCAGTGCTAGTTTAGCCTCAAGCTACACCTTC
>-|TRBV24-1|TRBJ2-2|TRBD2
CATSDRGLASNTGELFF
TGTGCCACCAGTGATCGGGGACTAGCGTCGAACACCGGGGAGCTGTTTTTT
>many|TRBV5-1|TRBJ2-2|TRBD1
CASRTGGVTGELFF
TGCGCCAGCAGGACAGGGGGCGTCACCGGGGAGCTGTTTTTT
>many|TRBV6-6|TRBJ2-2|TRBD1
CASTSDPQGQNTGELFF
TGTGCCAGCACCAGCGACCCACAGGGGCAGAACACCGGGGAGCTGTTTTTT
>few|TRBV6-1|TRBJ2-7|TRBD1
CASSPGTGPYEQYF
TGTGCCAGCAGTCCCGGGACAGGCCCCTACGAGCAGTACTTC
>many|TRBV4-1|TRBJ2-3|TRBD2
CASSQSGPRSGSADTQYF
TGCGCCAGCAGCCAAAGTGGGCCACGTAGCGGGAGTGCAGATACGCAGTATTTT
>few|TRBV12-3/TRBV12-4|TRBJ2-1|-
CASSPRDAVYNEQFF
TGTGCCAGCAGCCCCCGGGACGCGGTATACAATGAGCAGTTCTTC
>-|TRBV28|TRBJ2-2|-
CASSQYGSGSAGELFF
TGTGCCAGCAGCCAGTACGGCAGTGGAAGTGCCGGGGAGCTGTTTTTT
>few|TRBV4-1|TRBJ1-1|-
CASSQDRTNTEAFF
TGCGCCAGCAGCCAAGATCGAACAAACACTGAAGCTTTCTTT
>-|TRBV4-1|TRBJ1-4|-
CASSHTGGESEKLFF
TGCGCCAGCAGCCATACAGGAGGGGAGTCGGAAAAACTGTTTTTT
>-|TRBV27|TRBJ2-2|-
CASSRTVPLGTGELFF
TGTGCCAGCAGTCGGACAGTCCCGCTAGGTACCGGGGAGCTGTTTTTT
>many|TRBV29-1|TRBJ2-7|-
CSGKIRQEQYF
TGCAGCGGAAAGATCAGACAGGAGCAGTACTTC
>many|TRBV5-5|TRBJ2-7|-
CASSFPAGPYEQYF
TGTGCCAGCAGCTTTCCGGCAGGTCCGTACGAGCAGTACTTC